Below, 32 T cell receptor beta chains from the same sample are listed, as sequenced in a study of T cell responses to AZD1222 COVID-19 vaccine. Here immunoSEQ multiplex PCR was the method, and the copy in TCRdb shows in-frame clones only, minus some. The profile covers 120,000 or so clones, with over 75% appearing a single time and 7.7% taken by the ten largest. This specimen consisted of peripheral blood, obtained on day 0 of AZD1222 vaccination. Every receptor here comes from an adult in good health.

This chain links TRBV24-1 with TRBJ2-1; D possibly corresponds to TRBD2 (6 bases). CDR1 is KGHDR and CDR2 is SFDVKD in the germline V gene. The CDR3 loop spans 11 amino acids. V lost 10 bases, J lost 6 bases, and 9 bases lay in between. CDR3 nucleotide sequence: TGTGCCACTCGGGAGAGCAATGAGCAGTTCTTC. Its protein is CATRESNEQFF.

This clone was seen just once. The chain recombines TRBV18 with TRBJ2-3; no clear D gene. Germline CDR1 reads KGHSH; CDR2 reads LQKENI. The ends were cut back, 3 bases at V and 0 bases at J, with 4 bases in the middle. This CDR3 region has 13 residues. CDR3 DNA sequence: TGTGCCAGCTCACCCTCTAGCACAGATACGCAGTATTTT. As protein: CASSPSSTDTQYF.

J is TRBJ1-3 and V is TRBV13; D is undetermined. Trimming cost V 5 bases and J 4 bases, with 18 bases left between them. The length of the CDR3 is 16 residues. CDR1 and CDR2 (germline): PRHDT, FYEKMQ (reference sequence). CDR3 coding DNA: TGTGCCAGCAGCCTGCACACGAATCCGGGAGGAAACACCATATATTTT. It specifies CASSLHTNPGGNTIYF.

This clone appeared a few times. This chain links TRBV3-1 (or the pseudogene TRBV3-2) with TRBJ2-2, with 12 bases fitting TRBD2. Germline V gene data show CDR1 as LGHDT and CDR2 as YNNKEL (reference sequence). The CDR3 is made up of 17 amino acids. The junction had 5 bases not matched to a gene; V was cut back by 2 bases and J by 4 bases. CDR3 bases: TGTGCCAGCAGCCAAATGACTAGCGGGGGAGTCACCGGGGAGCTGTTTTTT. Protein product: CASSQMTSGGVTGELFF.

V and J are TRBV6-5 and TRBJ1-1, with D unclear. The CDR3 covers 13 residues. Germline assignment: CDR1 MNHEY and CDR2 SVGAGI. Between the trimmed V and J ends, which lost 0 bases and 7 bases, there was a span of 9 bases. CDR3 sequence reads: CASSYSNGIEAFF. The CDR3 DNA is TGTGCCAGCAGTTACTCGAACGGTATTGAAGCTTTCTTT.

This clone was seen a few times. DNA for the CDR3: TGCACCAGTGGAGCAGGACTAGCGGGGGGGTCCAAAAACATTCAGTACTTC. This encodes CTSGAGLAGGSKNIQYF. The V call is TRBV1, the J call TRBJ2-4; the table calls TRBD2, which could not be checked here. TRBV1 is classified as a pseudogene. CDR3 length: 17 amino acids.

The chain recombines TRBV6-6 with TRBJ1-4; D is possibly TRBD1 (5 bases). With 0 bases removed from V and 16 bases from J, the gap between germline ends came to 18 bases. CDR3 size: 14 residues. Germline CDR1 MNHNY, CDR2 SVGAGI (reference sequence). The CDR3 is CASSYSETASAKFF. For the CDR3, the DNA is TGTGCCAGCAGTTACTCGGAGACAGCCTCCGCCAAGTTTTTT.

The V call is TRBV28, the J call TRBJ1-6; TRBD1 agrees at 7 bases. Germline CDR1 is MDHEN and CDR2 is SYDVKM. The CDR3 is 16 amino acids. V was clipped by 7 bases and J by 3 bases; unmatched bases: 9. The CDR3 DNA reads TGTGCCAGCATCCCGGGGGGGACAGTCTATAATTCACCCCTCCACTTT. This gives the protein CASIPGGTVYNSPLHF. The full variable domain, with the rest looked up from reference TRBV28 and TRBJ1-6, is DVKVTQSSRYLVKRTGEKVFLECVQDMDHENMFWYRQDPGLGLRLIYFSYDVKMKEKGDIPEGYSVSREKKERFSLILESASTNQTSMYLCASIPGGTVYNSPLHFGNGTRLTVT.

This chain joins TRBV2 and TRBJ1-3, with 9 bases identical to TRBD1. The germline V gene has CDR1 SNHLY and CDR2 FYNNEI. J lost 7 bases, V lost 3 bases, and 7 bases had no gene match. This CDR3 contains 15 residues. The CDR3 loop is CASSDSTGGSNTIYF. CDR3 DNA: TGTGCCAGCAGTGACTCGACAGGGGGGAGTAACACCATATATTTT.

The rearrangement joins TRBV27 to TRBJ2-5, with 7 bases matching TRBD1. The germline CDR1 and CDR2 sequences are MNHEY and SMNVEV (reference sequence). The length of the CDR3 is 16 residues. V was clipped by 3 bases and J by 5 bases; unmatched bases: 12. The CDR3 loop reads CASSLTTGVARETQYF. The CDR3, as DNA: TGTGCCAGCAGTTTGACTACAGGGGTCGCACGTGAGACCCAGTACTTC.

The chain recombines TRBV30 with TRBJ2-1, with TRBD2 matching over 7 bases. The CDR3 extends over 15 amino acids. V lost 8 bases, J lost 7 bases, and 17 bases stayed unmatched. Germline-derived CDR1 and CDR2 are GTSNPN and SVGIG (reference sequence). The chain's CDR3 is CAGPLSAGVTNEQFF. The CDR3 region has the DNA TGTGCCGGGCCTCTGAGTGCGGGAGTCACAAATGAGCAGTTCTTC.

The table lists this clone with a count of one. This chain connects TRBV6-1 to TRBJ1-5; D unresolved. Per germline, CDR1 MNHNS and CDR2 SASEGT. This CDR3 region has 16 residues. The V end lost 0 bases, the J end lost 2 bases, and 11 bases lay between the germline ends. CDR3 nucleotide sequence: TGTGCCAGCAGTGAAGCGCGAGGGAGTCGCAATCAGCCCCAGCATTTT. The encoded protein is CASSEARGSRNQPQHF.

The rearrangement uses TRBV2 and TRBJ2-7, with D unresolved. With 6 bases removed from V and 4 bases from J, the gap between germline ends came to 13 bases. Germline V gene lookup returns CDR1 SNHLY and CDR2 FYNNEI. The CDR3 is 13 residues long. As DNA, the CDR3 is TGTGCCAGCAGCCTGGGCCCTTCTTACGAGCAGTACTTC. Protein: CASSLGPSYEQYF.

This rearrangement joins TRBV4-2 to TRBJ1-1, with D perhaps matching TRBD1 (6 bases). Trimming cost V 2 bases and J 0 bases, with 13 bases left between them. Germline loops: CDR1 LGHNA, CDR2 YNFKEQ. The CDR3 extends over 16 amino acids. CDR3 protein: CASSQPLGQLNTEAFF. CDR3 DNA: TGTGCCAGCAGCCAACCCCTCGGACAGTTGAACACTGAAGCTTTCTTT.

This sequence joins TRBV6-5 and TRBJ1-1; D perhaps matches TRBD1 (6 bases). This CDR3 has 14 amino acids. Germline CDR1 MNHEY, CDR2 SVGAGI. Trimming took 0 bases from V and 5 from J, leaving 10 bases between them. The DNA of the CDR3 is TGTGCCAGCAGTTACTCGGGGGGGCAAACTGAAGCTTTCTTT. Translation gives CASSYSGGQTEAFF.

The chain has TRBV7-9 and TRBJ2-7; D ambiguous. The V gene's germline CDR1 is SEHNR and CDR2 FQNEAQ (reference sequence). The germline V and J ends were trimmed by 0 bases and 0 bases, with 12 bases remaining between them. The CDR3 spans 16 residues. The CDR3 region has the DNA TGTGCCAGCAGCTTAGCTGGTGGCCAATCCTCCTACGAGCAGTACTTC. Its translation is CASSLAGGQSSYEQYF.

This clone was detected only a few times. The CDR3 loop reads CASSPYNVGNTEAFF. The CDR3 nucleotides are TGTGCCAGCAGCCCGTACAACGTAGGGAACACTGAAGCTTTCTTT. The V and J genes are TRBV7-8 and TRBJ1-1; D gene ambiguous. CDR1 is SGHVS, CDR2 FQNEAQ, per germline. V was pared by 5 bases and J by 1 base, with 14 bases between. This CDR3 region has 15 residues.

This clone was seen just once. The chain links TRBV5-4 to TRBJ1-1; TRBD1 is a possible D gene (5 bases). Trimming left V 4 bases short and J 6 bases short, with 19 bases between. The CDR3 is 15 residues long. The V gene's germline CDR1 is SGHNT and CDR2 YYREEE (reference sequence). In DNA form, the CDR3 reads TGTGCCAGCAGCCCAGGGACTCGGAAGGGATCTGAAGCTTTCTTT. Translation: CASSPGTRKGSEAFF.

This clone was seen once. This sequence joins TRBV19 and TRBJ2-5; 10 nucleotides line up with TRBD1. The CDR3 has 15 amino acids. The V segment lost 1 base and the J segment 1 base; nucleotides outside the gene matches: 0. Germline V gene sequence: CDR1 LNHDA, CDR2 SQIVND (reference sequence). CDR3 residues: CASSIGDRGQETQYF. CDR3 in DNA: TGTGCCAGTAGTATAGGGGACAGGGGCCAAGAGACCCAGTACTTC.

The V and J genes are TRBV7-2 and TRBJ1-6, with TRBD1 as a possible D gene (6 bases). CDR1 SGHTA and CDR2 FQGNSA come from the germline V gene. This CDR3 is built from 15 residues. V lost 3 bases and J 7 bases, leaving 13 bases between the germline ends. The CDR3: CASSFRGAENSPLHF. The CDR3 bases are TGTGCCAGCAGCTTCAGGGGCGCAGAGAATTCACCCCTCCACTTT.

V gene TRBV2 combines with J gene TRBJ2-3; 16 positions match TRBD2. Germline CDR1 reads SNHLY; CDR2 reads FYNNEI. V shed 5 bases, J shed 4 bases, and the junction held 6 bases outside the gene matches. The CDR3 spans 17 residues. The CDR3 sequence is CASSPGTSGGAADTQYF. The CDR3 nucleotides read TGTGCCAGCAGTCCCGGGACTAGCGGGGGGGCCGCAGATACGCAGTATTTT.

This clone was recorded a few times. The V gene is TRBV29-1, the J gene TRBJ1-4; tentatively, D is TRBD1 (6 bases). CDR3 length: 13 amino acids. V dropped 4 bases and J dropped 8 bases, with 14 bases sitting between them. In germline, CDR1 is SQVTM, CDR2 ANQGSEA. The CDR3 sequence is CSVASGASEKLFF. The DNA for the CDR3 is TGCAGCGTTGCGTCGGGGGCCTCAGAAAAACTGTTTTTT.

The rearrangement joins TRBV6-5 to TRBJ1-5, with TRBD1 matching over 9 bases. In germline, CDR1 is MNHEY, CDR2 SVGAGI. With 10 bases clipped from V and 8 bases from J, the junction kept 12 bases outside the gene matches. This CDR3 contains 14 residues. CDR3 sequence reads: CATTDPGTGKPQHF. The CDR3 DNA sequence: TGTGCCACCACAGATCCCGGGACAGGGAAGCCCCAGCATTTT.

The chain links TRBV12-3 or TRBV12-4 to TRBJ1-6; D unresolved. Trimming left V 4 bases short and J 8 bases short, with 6 bases between. The CDR3 has 12 amino acids. CDR3 region: CASSWVDSPLHF. The DNA of the CDR3 is TGTGCCAGCAGTTGGGTCGATTCACCCCTCCACTTT.

This clone has more than one count but fewer than ten. The genes are TRBV5-8 and TRBJ1-5; D is unresolved. This CDR3 is 13 amino acids long. CDR1 is SGHTS and CDR2 is YDEGEE in the germline V gene. Trimming stripped 0 bases from V and 4 bases from J, with 5 bases between. The CDR3 loop is CASSLAQNQPQHF. CDR3 bases: TGTGCCAGCAGCTTGGCACAGAATCAGCCCCAGCATTTT.

The rearrangement joins TRBV3-1 (or the pseudogene TRBV3-2) to TRBJ1-2, with TRBD1 as a possible D gene (5 bases). This CDR3 spans 14 amino acids. Germline CDR1 and CDR2: LGHDT and YNNKEL (reference sequence). Trimming stripped 4 bases from V and 8 bases from J, with 17 bases between. The CDR3 region is CASSPQEGAGGYTF. The CDR3 region has the DNA TGTGCCAGCAGCCCTCAAGAAGGGGCAGGCGGCTACACCTTC.

The genes are TRBV28 and TRBJ1-2, with unresolved D. Germline V CDR1 and CDR2: MDHEN, SYDVKM. The CDR3 sequence is 12 residues long. With 3 bases removed from V and 3 bases from J, the gap between germline ends came to 5 bases. The DNA for the CDR3 is TGTGCCAGCAGTTTGTCTGACTATGGCTACACCTTC. As protein: CASSLSDYGYTF.

CDR3 protein: CASSPHRADTQYF. In DNA, the CDR3 is TGTGCCAGCAGTCCACATAGGGCGGATACGCAGTATTTT. The chain carries TRBV27 and TRBJ2-3; D ambiguous. The germline V gene encodes CDR1 MNHEY and CDR2 SMNVEV (reference sequence). V lost 5 bases and J lost 6, with 12 bases in between. The CDR3 is 13 amino acids.

The chain is built from TRBV4-1 and TRBJ2-1, with 7 bases that match TRBD1. V was clipped by 2 bases and J by 5 bases; unmatched bases: 6. This CDR3 has 15 amino acids. The V gene's germline CDR1 is MGHRA and CDR2 YSYEKL. The CDR3, as DNA: TGCGCCAGCAGCCAAACCGGGACAGCAAACAATGAGCAGTTCTTC. Translating gives CASSQTGTANNEQFF.

This chain joins TRBV6-4 and TRBJ2-3; 10 nucleotides align to TRBD2. The trim removed 0 bases at V and 3 bases at J, leaving 3 bases unmatched. This CDR3 contains 16 residues. The V gene's germline CDR1 is MRHNA and CDR2 SNTAGT. As DNA, the CDR3 is TGTGCCAGCAGTGACTCAGCGGGAGGGGGGACAGATACGCAGTATTTT. This sequence encodes CASSDSAGGGTDTQYF.

The V gene is TRBV2, the J gene TRBJ2-3; a possible D gene is TRBD2 (6 bases). The germline V and J ends were trimmed by 4 bases and 5 bases, with 13 bases remaining between them. This CDR3 has 14 residues. Germline V gene data show CDR1 as SNHLY and CDR2 as FYNNEI. The CDR3 DNA reads TGTGCCAGCAGTGCCCGGGGGTTTCAAGATACGCAGTATTTT. Protein product: CASSARGFQDTQYF.

The chain recombines TRBV28 with TRBJ1-5; TRBD1 aligns across 9 bases. CDR3 length: 15 amino acids. The junction had 8 bases not matched to a gene; V was cut back by 5 bases and J by 6 bases. Germline assignment: CDR1 MDHEN and CDR2 SYDVKM. The CDR3 nucleotides are TGTGCCAGCAGTCAACCCGGGACAGGGATTCAGCCCCAGCATTTT. It encodes CASSQPGTGIQPQHF.